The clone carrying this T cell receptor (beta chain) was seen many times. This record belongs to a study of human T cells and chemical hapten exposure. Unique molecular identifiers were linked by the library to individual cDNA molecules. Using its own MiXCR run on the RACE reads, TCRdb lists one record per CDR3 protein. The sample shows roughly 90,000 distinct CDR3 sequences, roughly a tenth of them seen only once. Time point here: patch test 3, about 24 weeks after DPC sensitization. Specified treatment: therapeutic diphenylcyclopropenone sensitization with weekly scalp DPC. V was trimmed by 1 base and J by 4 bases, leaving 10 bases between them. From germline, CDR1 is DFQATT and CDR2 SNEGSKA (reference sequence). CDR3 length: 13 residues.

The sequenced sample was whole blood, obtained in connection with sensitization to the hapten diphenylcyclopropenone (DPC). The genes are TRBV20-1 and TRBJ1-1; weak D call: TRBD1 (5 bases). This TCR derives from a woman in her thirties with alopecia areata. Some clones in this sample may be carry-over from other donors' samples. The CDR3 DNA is TGCAGTGCTAGAGGTCCGGGGGGCACTGAAGCTTTCTTT. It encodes CSARGPGGTEAFF.